The 17 T cell receptor beta chains presented below share a single source sample, sequenced in a study of human T cells and chemical hapten exposure. Noted time point: patch test 1, 2 weeks after DPC sensitization. Treatment described: therapeutic diphenylcyclopropenone sensitization with weekly scalp DPC. From the RACE reads, TCRdb called clonotypes with MiXCR, one entry per CDR3 protein. The sample holds approximately 350,000 distinct CDR3 sequences; approximately 6.9% are singletons and the top ten take roughly 8%. This material consisted of whole blood, taken in connection with sensitization to the hapten diphenylcyclopropenone (DPC). These receptors were taken from a young woman with alopecia areata. Some clones in this sample may be carry-over from other donors' samples.

The rearrangement joins TRBV2 to TRBJ1-5, with 7 bases identical to TRBD1. This CDR3 has 14 amino acids. Looked up from germline, CDR1 is SNHLY and CDR2 is FYNNEI. J gave up 7 bases and V 8 bases, and 11 bases lay outside the gene matches. The DNA of the CDR3 is TGTGCCAGCCTTGTAGGGACAGTCATCCAGCCCCAGCATTTT. It yields the protein CASLVGTVIQPQHF.

This clonotype was detected a few times. This rearrangement joins TRBV5-1 to TRBJ2-3; TRBD2 matches 8 bases. Germline lookup yields CDR1 SGHRS and CDR2 YFSETQ. This CDR3 is 16 amino acids long. The J segment lost 0 bases and the V segment lost 0 bases, leaving 3 bases of the junction unmatched. The CDR3 protein is CASSLASGGSTDTQYF. CDR3 nucleotide sequence: TGCGCCAGCAGCTTGGCAAGCGGGGGTAGCACAGATACGCAGTATTTT.

This clonotype turned up a few times. The chain uses TRBV29-1 and TRBJ2-3, with 7 positions matching TRBD2. The CDR3 consists of 17 residues. J gave up 3 bases and V 0 bases, and 12 bases lay outside the gene matches. CDR1 and CDR2 (germline): SQVTM, ANQGSEA. The DNA for the CDR3 is TGCAGCGTTGAAGAGTTCCGTGTCGGCGGGAGAACAGATACGCAGTATTTT. Protein: CSVEEFRVGGRTDTQYF.

The gene calls are TRBV7-6 and TRBJ1-1; TRBD1 aligns across 12 bases. CDR3 length: 17 residues. Germline values: CDR1 SGHVS, CDR2 FNYEAQ. With 6 bases clipped from V and 3 bases from J, the junction kept 11 bases outside the gene matches. CDR3 sequence reads: CASRPGTGGAADTEAFF. The CDR3, as DNA: TGTGCCAGCAGGCCCGGGACAGGGGGCGCGGCGGACACTGAAGCTTTCTTT.

This clonotype has a count of ten or more. The rearrangement links TRBV4-3 to TRBJ2-1; D not resolved. The CDR3 contains 14 residues. Per germline, CDR1 LGHNA and CDR2 YSLEER. V was shortened by 1 base and J by 3 bases, with 7 bases between the two germline ends. CDR3 DNA sequence: TGCGCCAGCAGCCAAGGGGTAGACTACAATGAGCAGTTCTTC. Protein product: CASSQGVDYNEQFF.

The V call is TRBV5-1, the J call TRBJ1-1; possible D gene TRBD1, 5 bases. Trimming removed 0 bases from V and 3 bases from J, with 18 bases in between. The CDR3 is 17 amino acids. Looked up from germline, CDR1 is SGHRS and CDR2 is YFSETQ. CDR3 bases: TGCGCCAGCAGCTTGGAAGGGACGTTAAGTCGTGACACTGAAGCTTTCTTT. Encoded protein: CASSLEGTLSRDTEAFF.

The chain couples TRBV27 to TRBJ2-3; possible D gene TRBD2, 6 bases. V was clipped by 3 bases and J by 4 bases, with 26 bases between them. This CDR3 is built from 19 residues. CDR1 is MNHEY and CDR2 is SMNVEV in the germline V gene (reference sequence). The CDR3 sequence is CASSFSGGGIPSISDTQYF. The CDR3 bases are TGTGCCAGCAGTTTTAGCGGTGGAGGGATACCTTCTATTTCAGATACGCAGTATTTT.

This clonotype occurred a few times. V gene TRBV7-2 combines with J gene TRBJ2-3; D uncertain. Trimming removed 5 bases at V and 4 bases at J, with 10 bases between. CDR1 is SGHTA, CDR2 FQGNSA, per germline. The CDR3 runs to 13 residues. Written as DNA, the CDR3 is TGTGCCAGCAGCCCCCACCAGGCAGATACGCAGTATTTT. It is translated as CASSPHQADTQYF.

This clonotype has more than one count but fewer than ten. The chain combines TRBV7-2 with TRBJ1-2; D is ambiguous. CDR1 and CDR2 (germline): SGHTA, FQGNSA. CDR3 length: 14 residues. V lost 5 bases to trimming and J lost 0 bases, with 10 bases between them. CDR3 amino acids: CASSVQQANYGYTF. The CDR3, as DNA: TGTGCCAGCAGCGTCCAACAAGCTAACTATGGCTACACCTTC.

This clonotype was seen many times. This sequence joins TRBV29-1 and TRBJ2-7, with no clear D. Germline V gene data show CDR1 as SQVTM and CDR2 as ANQGSEA. The CDR3 has 14 amino acids. The V and J ends lost 2 bases and 4 bases respectively, with 15 bases between them. The CDR3: CSVETAGPTYEQYF. DNA for the CDR3: TGCAGCGTTGAAACGGCAGGCCCTACGTACGAGCAGTACTTC.

The CDR3 reads CSANLAGGEYEQYF. CDR3 DNA: TGCAGTGCCAACCTAGCGGGGGGTGAATACGAGCAGTACTTC. The chain joins TRBV20-1 to TRBJ2-7, with 11 bases identical to TRBD2. Per the germline V gene, CDR1 is DFQATT and CDR2 is SNEGSKA (reference sequence). V dropped 6 bases and J dropped 4; count of bases not matched to a gene: 8. The CDR3 sequence is 14 residues long.

The J gene is TRBJ2-7, the V gene TRBV29-1, with D possibly being TRBD1 (5 bases). CDR1 is SQVTM and CDR2 is ANQGSEA in the germline V gene. The CDR3 sequence is 12 residues long. V was clipped by 4 bases and J by 0 bases, with 7 bases between them. This chain's CDR3 is CSVVQGSYEQYF. In DNA, the CDR3 is TGCAGCGTTGTTCAGGGCTCCTACGAGCAGTACTTC.

The count of this clonotype is one. The rearrangement links TRBV27 to TRBJ1-5; 7 bases match TRBD1. Germline CDR1 reads MNHEY; CDR2 reads SMNVEV (reference sequence). The V and J ends lost 4 bases and 5 bases, in that order; junction bases with no gene match: 17. The CDR3 runs to 18 residues. The CDR3, as DNA: TGTGCCAGCAGTTCTATTCCTCCCCCTGACAGGGTGCATCAGCCCCAGCATTTT. It codes for CASSSIPPPDRVHQPQHF.

This sequence joins TRBV4-1 and TRBJ2-3, with TRBD1 matching over 7 bases. Germline V gene sequence: CDR1 MGHRA, CDR2 YSYEKL. The CDR3 loop spans 18 amino acids. V lost 0 bases and J lost 1; bases outside the gene matches: 10. CDR3 region: CASSQDIIRTGRTDTQYF. The CDR3 DNA is TGCGCCAGCAGCCAAGATATAATCCGGACAGGACGCACAGATACGCAGTATTTT.

This clonotype came up a few times. The rearrangement uses TRBV12-3 or TRBV12-4 and TRBJ2-5; perhaps TRBD1 as D (5 bases). The V end was cut by 3 bases, the J end by 4 bases, with 6 bases between. The CDR3 spans 12 residues. CDR3 DNA: TGTGCCAGCAGTTTTGGGGCAGAGACCCAGTACTTC. Its protein is CASSFGAETQYF.

In this sample, this clonotype turned up a few times. This chain joins TRBV6-2 or TRBV6-3 and TRBJ1-2, with D perhaps TRBD1 (5 bases). The CDR3 totals 16 residues. V lost 2 bases, J lost 8 bases, and 21 bases lay in between. CDR1 and CDR2 (germline): MNHEY, SVGEGT. The CDR3 reads CASSYNSGDQGVGYTF. CDR3 bases: TGTGCCAGCAGTTACAACTCCGGGGACCAAGGCGTAGGCTACACCTTC.

This CDR3 reads CSASTGGLTEAFF. The CDR3 DNA is TGCAGCGCCTCGACAGGGGGCCTCACTGAAGCTTTCTTT. The chain has TRBV29-1 and TRBJ1-1, with TRBD1 matching over 10 bases. Looked up from germline, CDR1 is SQVTM and CDR2 is ANQGSEA. Trimming at V came to 7 bases and at J to 4 bases, leaving 6 bases not matched to a gene. The CDR3 consists of 13 residues.